The present entry profiles one T cell receptor (beta chain) with its context. These data belong to a study of identical twins. TCRdb re-derived calls from the 5' RACE reads in MiXCR, one entry per CDR3 protein. The profile shows 300,000 to 400,000 distinct CDR3 sequences, 9% to 10% of them singletons. V was trimmed by 5 bases and J by 3 bases, leaving 23 bases between them. The V gene's germline CDR1 is SGHTA and CDR2 FQGNSA. CDR3 length equals 18 residues. The sample was naive T cells sorted from blood. J is TRBJ2-4 and V is TRBV7-2, with D perhaps matching TRBD1 or TRBD2 (6 bases each). This TCR was recovered from a woman aged 45-65 years in good health. The CDR3, as DNA: TGTGCCAGCAGCCCCTTAGACACGGGGGCAGGACGCAAAAACATTCAGTACTTC. Translated: CASSPLDTGAGRKNIQYF.